The 21 T cell receptor beta chains reported below all come from one sample, sequenced in a study of radiotherapy plus CTLA-4 blockade in lung cancer. TCRdb's table, derived via immunoSEQ multiplex PCR, lists solely in-frame clones and lacks some. Among 39,000 or so clones, about 80% were seen once, and the ten largest hold 8% to 9%. Source: peripheral blood, taken from a patient treated with radiotherapy plus ipilimumab. The receptors were gathered from a human donor with non-small cell lung cancer who had stable disease on radiotherapy plus ipilimumab.

The rearrangement joins TRBV11-2 to TRBJ1-6; TRBD1 might be the D (5 bases). Germline V gene data show CDR1 as SGHAT and CDR2 as FQNNGV. Trimming removed 2 bases at V and 9 bases at J, with 11 bases between. The CDR3 extends over 14 amino acids. CDR3 DNA sequence: TGTGCCAGCAGCTTACAAGGGGACGGTTCACCCCTCCACTTT. This sequence encodes CASSLQGDGSPLHF.

Comment on this clone: Its ends do not fully match the called genes, so a read error is possible. CDR3 DNA: TGTGCCAGCATTTACCGGGGGGGCCTGATGAACACTGAAGCTTTCTTT. This sequence encodes CASIYRGGLMNTEAFF. V gene TRBV6-5 combines with J gene TRBJ1-1; tentatively, D is TRBD1 (6 bases). The length of the CDR3 is 16 residues. Germline-derived CDR1 and CDR2 are MNHEY and SVGAGI.

V and J are TRBV27 and TRBJ2-1; D gene ambiguous. Trimming took off 8 bases at V and 6 bases at J, with 8 bases between the two ends. There are 11 residues in the CDR3. The V gene's germline CDR1 is MNHEY and CDR2 SMNVEV (reference sequence). The CDR3 coding sequence is TGTGCCAGCGCCGCCCCCAATGAGCAGTTCTTC. Translation gives CASAAPNEQFF.

The rearrangement joins TRBV5-1 to TRBJ2-5; 7 nucleotides agree with TRBD2. The CDR3 covers 14 residues. Trimming at V came to 0 bases and at J to 5 bases, leaving 4 bases not matched to a gene. Germline loops: CDR1 SGHRS, CDR2 YFSETQ. In DNA form, the CDR3 reads TGCGCCAGCAGCTTGGTAACTAGCGAGGAGACCCAGTACTTC. Translation gives CASSLVTSEETQYF.

V gene TRBV2 combines with J gene TRBJ2-4; perhaps TRBD1 as D (6 bases). The CDR3 extends over 17 amino acids. V was pared by 6 bases and J by 0 bases, with 18 bases between. Germline V gives CDR1 SNHLY, CDR2 FYNNEI. DNA of the CDR3: TGTGCCAGCAGCCCGGGACACACTCCATTAGCCAAAAACATTCAGTACTTC. This codes for CASSPGHTPLAKNIQYF.

The V call is TRBV9, the J call TRBJ1-1; TRBD1 matches 8 bases. With 2 bases clipped from V and 3 bases from J, the junction kept 9 bases outside the gene matches. CDR1 is SGDLS, CDR2 YYNGEE, per germline. There are 16 residues in the CDR3. The CDR3: CASSVGQGARDTEAFF. CDR3 in DNA: TGTGCCAGCAGCGTTGGCCAGGGGGCGCGGGACACTGAAGCTTTCTTT.

V usage is TRBV6-5 and J usage is TRBJ2-7; 7 bases agree with TRBD1. V was pared by 2 bases and J by 4 bases, with 11 bases of the junction left unmatched. In germline, CDR1 is MNHEY, CDR2 SVGAGI. This CDR3 has 16 residues. CDR3 sequence (DNA): TGTGCCAGCAGTTACGCCGGGACAGCCAATTCATACGAGCAGTACTTC. Protein product: CASSYAGTANSYEQYF.

This chain uses TRBV19 with TRBJ1-2, with TRBD1 identical over 7 bases. This CDR3 has 14 amino acids. V dropped 9 bases and J dropped 3; count of bases not matched to a gene: 10. Germline CDR1 reads LNHDA; CDR2 reads SQIVND (reference sequence). CDR3 nucleotides: TGTGCCAGCTTACAGGGGAGGTGGGACTATGGCTACACCTTC. Translating gives CASLQGRWDYGYTF.

The chain uses TRBV27 and TRBJ1-5; no clear D gene. The V end was cut by 8 bases, the J end by 3 bases, with 11 bases between. CDR1 and CDR2 (germline): MNHEY, SMNVEV (reference sequence). The CDR3 totals 13 residues. CDR3 sequence (DNA): TGTGCCAGCTCCCACAGTCACAATCAGCCCCAGCATTTT. Protein: CASSHSHNQPQHF.

This clone was observed a handful of times. V is TRBV14 and J is TRBJ1-2; 7 bases line up with TRBD1. The CDR3 is made up of 20 amino acids. CDR1 is SGHDN, CDR2 FVKESK, per germline. Germline trimming cut 1 base from V and 2 bases from J; bases unmatched to any gene: 19. CDR3 nucleotide sequence: TGTGCCAGCAGCCAAGCCCATTTTTTAGGGCAGACAGGGAACAACTATGGCTACACCTTC. Residues: CASSQAHFLGQTGNNYGYTF.

The chain joins TRBV7-2 to TRBJ2-3; D may be TRBD1 or TRBD2 (6 bases each). Trimming took off 1 base at V and 3 bases at J, with 11 bases between the two ends. This CDR3 is built from 15 residues. Germline assignment: CDR1 SGHTA and CDR2 FQGNSA. This CDR3 reads CASSLDGGGTDTQYF. In nucleotides, the CDR3 is TGTGCCAGCAGCTTAGATGGAGGGGGGACAGATACGCAGTATTTT.

The chain joins TRBV10-3 to TRBJ1-5, with D possibly being TRBD1 (5 bases). V was cut by 8 bases and J by 5 bases, with 16 bases left in between. Germline V gene lookup returns CDR1 ENHRY and CDR2 SYGVKD. CDR3 length: 14 residues. This chain's CDR3 is CAIWDSKSHQPQHF. In nucleotides, the CDR3 is TGTGCCATCTGGGACTCAAAATCCCATCAGCCCCAGCATTTT.

The chain links TRBV7-9 to TRBJ1-1; tentatively, D is TRBD1 (6 bases). CDR1 is SEHNR, CDR2 FQNEAQ, per germline (reference sequence). The CDR3 covers 14 residues. V dropped 1 base and J dropped 5 bases, with 11 bases sitting between them. The CDR3 is CASSLGGGWTEAFF. DNA for the CDR3: TGTGCCAGCAGCTTAGGAGGGGGATGGACTGAAGCTTTCTTT.

The V gene is TRBV28, the J gene TRBJ2-3; D might be TRBD2 (5 bases). The germline CDR1 and CDR2 sequences are MDHEN and SYDVKM. This CDR3 region has 14 residues. V lost 7 bases and J 2 bases, leaving 13 bases between the germline ends. CDR3 protein: CASTVSDYTDTQYF. CDR3 nucleotide sequence: TGTGCCAGCACGGTTTCTGACTACACAGATACGCAGTATTTT.

V and J are TRBV4-1 and TRBJ1-1; 10 bases are shared with TRBD1. V shed 4 bases, J shed 3 bases, and the junction held 5 bases outside the gene matches. Germline V gene data show CDR1 as MGHRA and CDR2 as YSYEKL. The CDR3 has 15 residues. CDR3 sequence (DNA): TGCGCCAGCAGCCGGTCGGGACAGGGGTACACTGAAGCTTTCTTT. Amino acid sequence: CASSRSGQGYTEAFF.

This chain uses TRBV6-6 with TRBJ1-2, with D possibly matching TRBD1 (5 bases). The CDR3 covers 15 residues. V gave up 1 base and J gave up 2 bases, with 11 bases separating them. CDR1 and CDR2 (germline): MNHNY, SVGAGI (reference sequence). CDR3 residues: CASSYFRGRNYGYTF. The CDR3 DNA is TGTGCCAGCAGTTACTTTCGGGGGAGGAACTATGGCTACACCTTC.

V and J are TRBV7-2 and TRBJ1-3; D is possibly TRBD1 (6 bases). V was clipped by 3 bases and J by 2 bases, with 11 bases between them. This CDR3 contains 15 residues. The germline V gene encodes CDR1 SGHTA and CDR2 FQGNSA. Here the CDR3 reads CASSFGGIAGNTIYF. The CDR3 DNA reads as TGTGCCAGCAGCTTCGGGGGCATTGCTGGAAACACCATATATTTT.

CDR3 region: CASSRERDREYF. The DNA for the CDR3 is TGTGCCAGCAGCCGAGAACGGGACAGGGAGTACTTC. The chain carries TRBV7-9 and TRBJ2-7, with 9 bases lining up with TRBD1. Germline values: CDR1 SEHNR, CDR2 FQNEAQ (reference sequence). The CDR3 loop spans 12 amino acids. With 5 bases clipped from V and 11 bases from J, the junction kept 7 bases outside the gene matches.

The chain recombines TRBV19 with TRBJ1-2; D unresolved. The CDR3 has 12 amino acids. Germline V gene sequence: CDR1 LNHDA, CDR2 SQIVND (reference sequence). Trimming removed 8 bases from V and 5 bases from J, with 12 bases in between. CDR3: CASGLWGYGYTF. DNA of the CDR3: TGTGCCAGTGGTTTGTGGGGTTATGGCTACACCTTC.

This clone has a single count. The chain joins TRBV7-8 to TRBJ2-7; 8 bases are shared with TRBD2. CDR3 length: 16 amino acids. Looked up from germline, CDR1 is SGHVS and CDR2 is FQNEAQ. V shed 2 bases, J shed 3 bases, and the junction held 9 bases outside the gene matches. The CDR3 is CASSLFGGAAGYEQYV. The CDR3 DNA is TGTGCCAGCAGCTTATTCGGGGGGGCGGCTGGCTACGAGCAGTACGTC.

The chain uses TRBV10-1 and TRBJ2-7; perhaps TRBD1 as D (6 bases). The CDR3 extends over 14 amino acids. The germline CDR1 and CDR2 sequences are WNHNN and SYGVQD (reference sequence). V was pared by 3 bases and J by 3 bases, with 12 bases between. In DNA, the CDR3 is TGCGCCAGCAGTGACCACAGGGCAAACTACGAGCAGTACTTC. This encodes CASSDHRANYEQYF.